The next 20 T cell receptor beta chains were all read from a single sample in a study of shared clonotypes between healthy human individuals. Some clones are missing from TCRdb's copy, which holds only in-frame ones; the method was immunoSEQ multiplex PCR. The data show roughly 1,100,000 clones, 70% to 80% seen once. Sequencing used memory CD4+ T cells sorted from blood. Subset defined: CD45RA-negative fraction. All receptors come from a man in his late teens or twenties in good health.

About this clone: This CDR3 is also generated by other DNA sequences in the sample. The CDR3 nucleotides are TGTGCCAGCAGACTAGCGGGAGGGAATGAGCAGTTCTTC. It encodes CASRLAGGNEQFF. The chain employs TRBV6-1 and TRBJ2-1, with 13 bases that match TRBD2. The junction had 0 bases not matched to a gene; V was cut back by 6 bases and J by 7 bases. CDR1 MNHNS and CDR2 SASEGT come from the germline V gene. The CDR3 runs 13 residues.

The V call is TRBV27, the J call TRBJ1-4, with a possible D match to TRBD1 (6 bases). The germline gives CDR1 MNHEY, CDR2 SMNVEV (reference sequence). Trimming pared 4 bases from V and 10 bases from J, leaving 22 bases between. There are 16 residues in the CDR3. CDR3 sequence: CASSSDGGGSYGKLFF. In DNA, the CDR3 is TGTGCCAGCAGTTCCGACGGAGGGGGGTCGTATGGAAAACTGTTTTTT. Full variable domain (missing parts from reference TRBV27 and TRBJ1-4): EAQVTQNPRYLITVTGKKLTVTCSQNMNHEYMSWYRQDPGLGLRQIYYSMNVEVTDKGDVPEGYKVSRKEKRNFPLILESPSPNQTSLYFCASSSDGGGSYGKLFFGSGTQLSVL.

The rearrangement joins TRBV6-6 to TRBJ2-3; TRBD2 matches at 11 bases. With V trimmed by 6 bases and J by 4 bases, 9 bases remained unmatched. In germline, CDR1 is MNHNY, CDR2 SVGAGI (reference sequence). The CDR3 spans 16 residues. The CDR3 loop is CASRDTSGSSADTQYF. Written as DNA, the CDR3 is TGTGCCAGCAGAGACACTAGCGGGAGCTCAGCAGATACGCAGTATTTT.

The chain has TRBV7-2 and TRBJ2-7; the D is unclear. The germline V gene encodes CDR1 SGHTA and CDR2 FQGNSA. V lost 1 base and J 2 bases, leaving 9 bases between the germline ends. The CDR3 sequence is 14 residues long. The CDR3 sequence: CASSLDQATYEQYF. CDR3 nucleotide sequence: TGTGCCAGCAGCTTAGATCAAGCTACCTACGAGCAGTACTTC.

J is TRBJ2-5 and V is TRBV10-3; D is unclear. From germline, CDR1 is ENHRY and CDR2 SYGVKD. Trimming took off 4 bases at V and 1 base at J, with 7 bases between the two ends. The CDR3 is 13 amino acids. The CDR3 DNA reads TGTGCCATCAGTGGTATAGGCCAAGAGACCCAGTACTTC. Its translation: CAISGIGQETQYF.

The chain carries TRBV7-2 and TRBJ2-1; TRBD2 agrees at 11 bases. Germline CDR1 reads SGHTA; CDR2 reads FQGNSA. This CDR3 has 15 residues. V lost 4 bases, J lost 4 bases, and 3 bases stayed unmatched. The CDR3 region has the DNA TGTGCCAGCAGCTACACTAGCGGGAGTTACAATGAGCAGTTCTTC. It codes for CASSYTSGSYNEQFF.

This chain connects TRBV29-1 to TRBJ2-5; D possibly corresponds to TRBD1 (5 bases). V was trimmed by 3 bases and J by 7 bases, leaving 15 bases between them. The germline V gene encodes CDR1 SQVTM and CDR2 ANQGSEA. The CDR3 loop spans 13 amino acids. In DNA, the CDR3 is TGCAGCGTTGAGGGGCCTGTGACGGGGACCCAGTACTTC. Translating it yields CSVEGPVTGTQYF.

J is TRBJ1-1 and V is TRBV6-1; 8 nucleotides agree with TRBD1. The J segment lost 2 bases and the V segment lost 6 bases, leaving 8 bases of the junction unmatched. The CDR3 consists of 15 residues. Germline CDR1 reads MNHNS; CDR2 reads SASEGT. Here the CDR3 DNA reads TGTGCCAGCAGCGGCCAGGGGGCGTTAAACACTGAAGCTTTCTTT. It is translated as CASSGQGALNTEAFF.

The chain has TRBV19 and TRBJ1-6, with 8 bases fitting TRBD1. The CDR3 extends over 15 amino acids. In germline, CDR1 is LNHDA, CDR2 SQIVND (reference sequence). Germline trimming cut 8 bases from V and 6 bases from J; bases unmatched to any gene: 9. CDR3 loop: CASRSSGGINSPLHF. The CDR3 nucleotides are TGTGCCAGTCGCAGCTCAGGGGGCATTAATTCACCCCTCCACTTT.

This clone was found a few times. The chain is built from TRBV6-1 and TRBJ2-3; 12 nucleotides line up with TRBD2. The CDR3 is made up of 20 amino acids. The V gene end was trimmed by 4 bases and the J gene end by 0 bases; junction bases not matched to a gene: 14. Germline CDR1 is MNHNS and CDR2 is SASEGT. The CDR3 sequence is CASSGRGLAGGYASTDTQYF. In nucleotides, the CDR3 is TGTGCCAGCAGTGGGCGCGGGCTAGCGGGGGGGTATGCTAGCACAGATACGCAGTATTTT.

About this clone: Other DNA sequences in the sample encode the same CDR3. The V call is TRBV27, the J call TRBJ1-2; D is unresolved. CDR3 length: 13 residues. V was clipped by 2 bases and J by 1 base, with 5 bases between them. Germline loops: CDR1 MNHEY, CDR2 SMNVEV (reference sequence). The CDR3 nucleotides are TGTGCCAGCAGTTTAGAGGGTAACTATGGCTACACCTTC. This encodes CASSLEGNYGYTF.

This clone was seen only once. The chain combines TRBV6-5 with TRBJ1-2; D not certain. CDR1 MNHEY and CDR2 SVGAGI come from the germline V gene. This CDR3 spans 14 amino acids. V lost 5 bases and J 4 bases, leaving 14 bases between the germline ends. DNA of the CDR3: TGTGCCAGCAGTACACCCGACCGAATCTATGGCTACACCTTC. Encoded protein: CASSTPDRIYGYTF.

The chain is built from TRBV5-1 and TRBJ2-1, with a weak D call TRBD2 (6 bases). The germline V and J ends were trimmed by 4 bases and 8 bases, with 31 bases remaining between them. CDR3 length: 19 amino acids. Germline V gene data show CDR1 as SGHRS and CDR2 as YFSETQ. The CDR3 sequence is CASSPHDKNLPPGLYEQFF. In DNA, the CDR3 is TGCGCCAGCAGCCCCCATGACAAAAACTTACCCCCGGGACTGTATGAGCAGTTCTTC.

The chain links TRBV6-6 to TRBJ2-1; tentatively, D is TRBD2 (7 bases). Germline loops: CDR1 MNHNY, CDR2 SVGAGI (reference sequence). The CDR3 spans 15 residues. V lost 6 bases and J 4 bases, leaving 16 bases between the germline ends. CDR3: CASSTRGGGYNEQFF. Written as DNA, the CDR3 is TGTGCCAGCAGCACTAGGGGGGGCGGGTACAATGAGCAGTTCTTC.

The chain has TRBV6-5 and TRBJ1-2; D gene unclear. Trimming left V 4 bases short and J 3 bases short, with 12 bases between. The CDR3 spans 14 residues. The germline gives CDR1 MNHEY, CDR2 SVGAGI. CDR3 amino acids: CASSSGRLYYGYTF. Written as DNA, the CDR3 is TGTGCCAGCAGTTCTGGACGGTTATACTATGGCTACACCTTC.

Only a few counts were recorded for this clone. The chain couples TRBV2 to TRBJ1-6; 7 bases fit TRBD1. The V gene's germline CDR1 is SNHLY and CDR2 FYNNEI. Germline trimming cut 6 bases from V and 10 bases from J; bases unmatched to any gene: 6. CDR3 length equals 13 residues. This CDR3 is CASRETGPSPLHF. DNA for the CDR3: TGTGCCAGCAGGGAGACAGGGCCCTCACCCCTCCACTTT.

The chain carries TRBV11-2 and TRBJ2-1; 13 positions match TRBD2. Per the germline V gene, CDR1 is SGHAT and CDR2 is FQNNGV. The CDR3 loop spans 15 amino acids. V lost 5 bases and J lost 9; bases outside the gene matches: 7. CDR3 DNA: TGTGCCAGCAGCCAACTAGCGGGGGGGCCCCTTGAGCAGTTCTTC. Translating gives CASSQLAGGPLEQFF.

This clone was found once. The chain uses TRBV5-1 and TRBJ2-7; 15 positions match TRBD2. Germline V gene data show CDR1 as SGHRS and CDR2 as YFSETQ. The V segment lost 3 bases and the J segment 6 bases; nucleotides outside the gene matches: 1. CDR3 length equals 14 residues. The CDR3 loop is CASSSGLAGGEQYF. The CDR3 nucleotides read TGCGCCAGCAGCTCGGGACTAGCGGGGGGCGAGCAGTACTTC.

The genes are TRBV9 and TRBJ2-5; 10 nucleotides line up with TRBD2. The V gene's germline CDR1 is SGDLS and CDR2 YYNGEE. V was pared by 4 bases and J by 5 bases, with 11 bases of the junction left unmatched. This CDR3 has 16 amino acids. The CDR3 nucleotides read TGTGCCAGCAGCCCCTCGGGAGCGGGAGGGTGGGAGACCCAGTACTTC. Translating gives CASSPSGAGGWETQYF.

This clone occurred a few times. Other DNA sequences within the sample encode an identical CDR3. The V and J genes are TRBV7-9 and TRBJ2-3; unclear D gene. Germline CDR1 is SEHNR and CDR2 is FQNEAQ (reference sequence). The CDR3 covers 13 residues. Trimming took 3 bases from V and 0 from J, leaving 4 bases between them. CDR3 region: CASSLGSTDTQYF. CDR3 in DNA: TGTGCCAGCAGCTTGGGTAGCACAGATACGCAGTATTTT. The full variable domain, rest sourced from reference TRBV7-9 and TRBJ2-3, is DTGVSQNPRHKITKRGQNVTFRCDPISEHNRLYWYRQTLGQGPEFLTYFQNEAQLEKSRLLSDRFSAERPKGSFSTLEIQRTEQGDSAMYLCASSLGSTDTQYFGPGTRLTVL.